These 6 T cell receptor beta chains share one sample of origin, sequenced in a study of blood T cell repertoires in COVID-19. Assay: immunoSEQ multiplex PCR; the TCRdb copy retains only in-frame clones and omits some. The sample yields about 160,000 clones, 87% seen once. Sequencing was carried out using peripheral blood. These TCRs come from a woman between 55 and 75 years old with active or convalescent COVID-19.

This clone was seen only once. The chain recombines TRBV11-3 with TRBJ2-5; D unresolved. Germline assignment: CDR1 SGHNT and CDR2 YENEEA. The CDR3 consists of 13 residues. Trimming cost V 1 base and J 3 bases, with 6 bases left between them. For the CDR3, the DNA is TGTGCCAGCAGCTTAGGAGCGAAAGAGACCCAGTACTTC. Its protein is CASSLGAKETQYF. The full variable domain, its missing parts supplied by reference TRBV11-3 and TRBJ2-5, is EAGVVQSPRYKIIEKKQPVAFWCNPISGHNTLYWYLQNLGQGPELLIRYENEEAVDDSQLPKDRFSAERLKGVDSTLKIQPAELGDSAVYLCASSLGAKETQYFGPGTRLLVL.

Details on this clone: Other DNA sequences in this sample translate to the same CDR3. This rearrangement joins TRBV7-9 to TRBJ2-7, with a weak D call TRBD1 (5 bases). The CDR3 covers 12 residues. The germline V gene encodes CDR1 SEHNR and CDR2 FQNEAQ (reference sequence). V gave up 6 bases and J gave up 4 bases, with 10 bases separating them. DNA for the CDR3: TGTGCCAGCAGTTCCCAGGGTTACGAGCAGTACTTC. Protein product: CASSSQGYEQYF.

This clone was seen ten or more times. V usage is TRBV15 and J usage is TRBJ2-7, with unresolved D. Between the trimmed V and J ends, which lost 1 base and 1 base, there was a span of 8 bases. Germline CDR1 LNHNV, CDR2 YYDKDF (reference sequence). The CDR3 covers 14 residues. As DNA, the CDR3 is TGTGCCACCAGCAGAGTTGGGCGTTCCTACGAGCAGTACTTC. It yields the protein CATSRVGRSYEQYF.

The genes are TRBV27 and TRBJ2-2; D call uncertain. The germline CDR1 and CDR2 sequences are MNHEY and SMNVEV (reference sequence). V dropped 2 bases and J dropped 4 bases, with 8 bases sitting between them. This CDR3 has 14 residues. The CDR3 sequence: CASSLSAVTGELFF. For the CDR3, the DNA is TGTGCCAGCAGTTTAAGCGCAGTCACCGGGGAGCTGTTTTTT.

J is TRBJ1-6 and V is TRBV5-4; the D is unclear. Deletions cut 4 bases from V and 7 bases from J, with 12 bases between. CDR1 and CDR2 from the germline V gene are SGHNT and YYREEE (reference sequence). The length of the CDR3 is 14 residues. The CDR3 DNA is TGTGCCAGCAGCGTGGACGAAACAAATTCACCCCTCCACTTT. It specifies CASSVDETNSPLHF.

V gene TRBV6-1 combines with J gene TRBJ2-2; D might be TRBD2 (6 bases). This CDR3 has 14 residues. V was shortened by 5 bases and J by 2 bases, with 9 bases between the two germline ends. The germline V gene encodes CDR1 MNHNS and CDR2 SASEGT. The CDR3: CASSWDSNTGELFF. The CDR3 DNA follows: TGTGCCAGCAGTTGGGACTCTAACACCGGGGAGCTGTTTTTT.